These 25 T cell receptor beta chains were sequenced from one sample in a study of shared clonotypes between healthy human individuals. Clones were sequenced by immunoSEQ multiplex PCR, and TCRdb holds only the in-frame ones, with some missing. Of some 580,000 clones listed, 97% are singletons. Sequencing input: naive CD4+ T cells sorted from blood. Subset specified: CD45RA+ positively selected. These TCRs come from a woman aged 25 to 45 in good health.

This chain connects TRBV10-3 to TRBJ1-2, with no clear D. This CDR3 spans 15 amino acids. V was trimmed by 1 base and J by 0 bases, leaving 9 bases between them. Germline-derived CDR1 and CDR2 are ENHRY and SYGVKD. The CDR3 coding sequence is TGTGCCATCAGTGAGTACGAGAAAACTAACTATGGCTACACCTTC. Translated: CAISEYEKTNYGYTF.

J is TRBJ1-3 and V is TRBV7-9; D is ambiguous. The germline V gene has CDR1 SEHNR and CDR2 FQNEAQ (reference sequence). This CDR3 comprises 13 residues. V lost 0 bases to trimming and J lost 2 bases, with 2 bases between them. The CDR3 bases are TGTGCCAGCAGCTTAGCCCCTGGAAACACCATATATTTT. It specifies CASSLAPGNTIYF.

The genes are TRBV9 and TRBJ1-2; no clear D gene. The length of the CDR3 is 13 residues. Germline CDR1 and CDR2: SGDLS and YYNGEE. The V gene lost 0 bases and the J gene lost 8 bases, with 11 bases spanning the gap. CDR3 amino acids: CASSVVPDKGYTF. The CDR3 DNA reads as TGTGCCAGCAGCGTAGTCCCAGACAAGGGCTACACCTTC. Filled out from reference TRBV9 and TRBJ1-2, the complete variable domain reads DSGVTQTPKHLITATGQRVTLRCSPRSGDLSVYWYQQSLDQGLQFLIQYYNGEERAKGNILERFSAQQFPDLHSELNLSSLELGDSALYFCASSVVPDKGYTFGSGTRLTVV.

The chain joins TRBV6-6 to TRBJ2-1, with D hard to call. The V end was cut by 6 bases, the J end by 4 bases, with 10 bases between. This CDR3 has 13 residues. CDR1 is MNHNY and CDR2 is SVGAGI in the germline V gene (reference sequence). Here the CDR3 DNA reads TGTGCCAGCAGGTCTGGAAATTACAATGAGCAGTTCTTC. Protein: CASRSGNYNEQFF.

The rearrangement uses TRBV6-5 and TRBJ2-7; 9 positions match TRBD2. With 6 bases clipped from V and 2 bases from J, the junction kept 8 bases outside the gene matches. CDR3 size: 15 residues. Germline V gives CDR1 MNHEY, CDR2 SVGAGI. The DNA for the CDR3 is TGTGCCAGCAGCCAGACTAGCGGAGCACCCTACGAGCAGTACTTC. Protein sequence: CASSQTSGAPYEQYF.

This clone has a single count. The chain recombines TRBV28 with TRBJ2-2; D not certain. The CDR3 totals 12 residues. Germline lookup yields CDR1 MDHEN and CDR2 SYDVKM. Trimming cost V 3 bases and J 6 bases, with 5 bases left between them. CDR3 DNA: TGTGCCAGCAGTTTGCAGGCCGGGGAGCTGTTTTTT. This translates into CASSLQAGELFF. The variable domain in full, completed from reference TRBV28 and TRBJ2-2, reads DVKVTQSSRYLVKRTGEKVFLECVQDMDHENMFWYRQDPGLGLRLIYFSYDVKMKEKGDIPEGYSVSREKKERFSLILESASTNQTSMYLCASSLQAGELFFGEGSRLTVL.

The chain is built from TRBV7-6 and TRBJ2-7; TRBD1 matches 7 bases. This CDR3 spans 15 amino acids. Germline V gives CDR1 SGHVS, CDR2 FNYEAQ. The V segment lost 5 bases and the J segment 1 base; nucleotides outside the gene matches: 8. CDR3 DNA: TGTGCCAGCAGCAGAGGGACAGACCCATCCTACGAGCAGTACTTC. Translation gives CASSRGTDPSYEQYF. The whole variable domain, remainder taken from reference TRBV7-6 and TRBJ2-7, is GAGVSQSPRYKVTKRGQDVALRCDPISGHVSLYWYRQALGQGPEFLTYFNYEAQQDKSGLPNDRFSAERPEGSISTLTIQRTEQRDSAMYRCASSRGTDPSYEQYFGPGTRLTVT.

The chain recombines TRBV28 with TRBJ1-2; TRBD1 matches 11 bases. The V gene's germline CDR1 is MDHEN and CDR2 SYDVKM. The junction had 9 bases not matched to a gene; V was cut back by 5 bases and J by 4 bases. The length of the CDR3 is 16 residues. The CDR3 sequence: CASSPGQGALSYGYTF. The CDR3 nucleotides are TGTGCCAGCAGTCCCGGACAGGGGGCGCTGAGCTATGGCTACACCTTC.

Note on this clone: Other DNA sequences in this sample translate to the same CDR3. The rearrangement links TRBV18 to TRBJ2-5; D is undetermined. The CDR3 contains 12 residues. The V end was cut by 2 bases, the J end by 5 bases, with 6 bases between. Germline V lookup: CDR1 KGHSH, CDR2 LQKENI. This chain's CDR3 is CASSPKKETQYF. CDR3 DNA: TGTGCCAGCTCACCAAAAAAGGAGACCCAGTACTTC.

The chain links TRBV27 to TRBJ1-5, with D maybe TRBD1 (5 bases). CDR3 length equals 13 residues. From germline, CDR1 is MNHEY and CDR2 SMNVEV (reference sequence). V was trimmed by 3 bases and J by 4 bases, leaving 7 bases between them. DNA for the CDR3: TGTGCCAGCAGTTTTTCAGGGAATCAGCCCCAGCATTTT. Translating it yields CASSFSGNQPQHF.

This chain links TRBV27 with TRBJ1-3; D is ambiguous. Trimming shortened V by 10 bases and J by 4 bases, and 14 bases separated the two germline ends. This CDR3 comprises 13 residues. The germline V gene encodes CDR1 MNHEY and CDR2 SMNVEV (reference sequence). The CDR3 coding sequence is TGTGCCACGGCGTCGGTCTTCGGAAACACCATATATTTT. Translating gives CATASVFGNTIYF.

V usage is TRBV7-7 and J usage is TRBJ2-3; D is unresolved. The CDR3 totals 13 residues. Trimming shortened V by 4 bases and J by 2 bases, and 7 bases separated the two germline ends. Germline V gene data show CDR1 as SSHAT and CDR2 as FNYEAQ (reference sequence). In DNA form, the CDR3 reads TGTGCCAGCAGCTCCTCGAACACAGATACGCAGTATTTT. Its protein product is CASSSSNTDTQYF.

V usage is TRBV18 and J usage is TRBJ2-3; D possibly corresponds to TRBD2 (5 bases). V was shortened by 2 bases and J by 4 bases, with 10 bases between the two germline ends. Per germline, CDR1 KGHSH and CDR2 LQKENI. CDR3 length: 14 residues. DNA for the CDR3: TGTGCCAGCTCACCAGGTCGGGAATCAGATACGCAGTATTTT. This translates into CASSPGRESDTQYF.

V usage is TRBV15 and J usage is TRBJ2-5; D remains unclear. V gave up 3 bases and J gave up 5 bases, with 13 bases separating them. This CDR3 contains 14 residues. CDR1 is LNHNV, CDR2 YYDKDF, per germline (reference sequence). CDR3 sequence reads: CATSREAIGETQYF. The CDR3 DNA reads TGTGCCACCAGCAGGGAAGCTATTGGGGAGACCCAGTACTTC.

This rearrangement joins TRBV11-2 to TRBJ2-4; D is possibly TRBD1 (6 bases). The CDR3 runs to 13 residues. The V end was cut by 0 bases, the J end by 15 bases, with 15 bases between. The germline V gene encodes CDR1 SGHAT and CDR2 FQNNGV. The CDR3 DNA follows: TGTGCCAGCAGCTTAGATCACTTAGGACAGACGTACTTC. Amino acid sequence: CASSLDHLGQTYF. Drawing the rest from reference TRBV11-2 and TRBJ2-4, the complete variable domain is EAGVAQSPRYKIIEKRQSVAFWCNPISGHATLYWYQQILGQGPKLLIQFQNNGVVDDSQLPKDRFSAERLKGVDSTLKIQPAKLEDSAVYLCASSLDHLGQTYFGAGTRLSVL.

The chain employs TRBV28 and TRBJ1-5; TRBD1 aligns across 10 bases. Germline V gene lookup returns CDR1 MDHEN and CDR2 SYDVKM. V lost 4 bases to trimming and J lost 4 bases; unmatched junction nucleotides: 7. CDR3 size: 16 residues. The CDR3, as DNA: TGTGCCAGCAGTTCGCCGGGACAGGGGCAAAATCAGCCCCAGCATTTT. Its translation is CASSSPGQGQNQPQHF. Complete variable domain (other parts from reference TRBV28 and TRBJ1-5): DVKVTQSSRYLVKRTGEKVFLECVQDMDHENMFWYRQDPGLGLRLIYFSYDVKMKEKGDIPEGYSVSREKKERFSLILESASTNQTSMYLCASSSPGQGQNQPQHFGDGTRLSIL.

The CDR3 DNA sequence: TGTGCCAGCAGTTACAACGGCAGTCCCAATCAGCCCCAGCATTTT. Translated, it gives CASSYNGSPNQPQHF. The rearrangement uses TRBV6-5 and TRBJ1-5; no definite D call. The germline CDR1 and CDR2 sequences are MNHEY and SVGAGI. The CDR3 runs to 15 residues. V was cut by 2 bases and J by 3 bases, with 11 bases left in between.

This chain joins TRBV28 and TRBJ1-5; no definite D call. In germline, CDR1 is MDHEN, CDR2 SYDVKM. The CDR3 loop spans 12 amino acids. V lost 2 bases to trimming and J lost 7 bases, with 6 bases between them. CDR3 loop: CASSLREQPQHF. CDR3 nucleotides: TGTGCCAGCAGTTTAAGGGAGCAGCCCCAGCATTTT.

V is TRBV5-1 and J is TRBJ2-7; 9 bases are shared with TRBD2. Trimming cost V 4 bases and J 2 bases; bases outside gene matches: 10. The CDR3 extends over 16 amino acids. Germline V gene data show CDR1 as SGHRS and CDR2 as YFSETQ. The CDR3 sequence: CASSLGSGSVAYEQYF. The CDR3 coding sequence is TGCGCCAGCAGCCTGGGTAGCGGGAGCGTTGCCTACGAGCAGTACTTC.

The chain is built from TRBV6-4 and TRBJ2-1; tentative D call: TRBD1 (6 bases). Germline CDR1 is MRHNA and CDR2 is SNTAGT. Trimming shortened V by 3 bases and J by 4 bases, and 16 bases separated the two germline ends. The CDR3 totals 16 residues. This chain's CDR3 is CASSEPDRLEYNEQFF. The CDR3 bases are TGTGCCAGCAGTGAACCAGACAGGTTAGAATACAATGAGCAGTTCTTC.

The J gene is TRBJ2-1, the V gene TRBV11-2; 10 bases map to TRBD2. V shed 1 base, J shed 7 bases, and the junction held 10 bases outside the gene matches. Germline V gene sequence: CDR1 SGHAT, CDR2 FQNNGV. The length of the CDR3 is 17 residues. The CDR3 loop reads CASSLAQIAGGRNEQFF. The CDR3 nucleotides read TGTGCCAGCAGCTTAGCGCAGATAGCGGGAGGAAGAAATGAGCAGTTCTTC. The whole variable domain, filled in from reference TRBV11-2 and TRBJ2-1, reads EAGVAQSPRYKIIEKRQSVAFWCNPISGHATLYWYQQILGQGPKLLIQFQNNGVVDDSQLPKDRFSAERLKGVDSTLKIQPAKLEDSAVYLCASSLAQIAGGRNEQFFGPGTRLTVL.

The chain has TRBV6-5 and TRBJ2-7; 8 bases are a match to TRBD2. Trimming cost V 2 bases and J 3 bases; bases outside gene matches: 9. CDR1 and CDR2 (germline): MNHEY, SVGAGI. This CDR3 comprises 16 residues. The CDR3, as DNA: TGTGCCAGCAGTTACAGAGGGACTAGAGGTCGCTACGAGCAGTACTTC. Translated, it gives CASSYRGTRGRYEQYF.

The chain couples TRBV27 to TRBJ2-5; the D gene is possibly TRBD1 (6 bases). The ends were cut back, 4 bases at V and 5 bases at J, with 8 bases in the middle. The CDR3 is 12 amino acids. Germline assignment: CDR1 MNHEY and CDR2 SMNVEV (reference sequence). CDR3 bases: TGTGCCAGCAGTTCCACAGGGGAGACCCAGTACTTC. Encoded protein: CASSSTGETQYF.

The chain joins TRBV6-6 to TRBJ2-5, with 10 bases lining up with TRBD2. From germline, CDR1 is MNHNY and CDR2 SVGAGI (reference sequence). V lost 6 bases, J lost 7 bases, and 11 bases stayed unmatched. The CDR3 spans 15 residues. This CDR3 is CASSNSGREPGTQYF. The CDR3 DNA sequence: TGTGCCAGCAGCAACAGCGGGAGGGAGCCTGGGACCCAGTACTTC.

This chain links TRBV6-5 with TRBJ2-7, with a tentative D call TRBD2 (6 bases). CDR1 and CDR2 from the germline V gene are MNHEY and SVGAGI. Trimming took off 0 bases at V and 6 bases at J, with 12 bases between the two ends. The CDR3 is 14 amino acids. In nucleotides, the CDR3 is TGTGCCAGCAGTTACTCTGCGGGATTTCGCGAGCAGTACTTC. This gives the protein CASSYSAGFREQYF.